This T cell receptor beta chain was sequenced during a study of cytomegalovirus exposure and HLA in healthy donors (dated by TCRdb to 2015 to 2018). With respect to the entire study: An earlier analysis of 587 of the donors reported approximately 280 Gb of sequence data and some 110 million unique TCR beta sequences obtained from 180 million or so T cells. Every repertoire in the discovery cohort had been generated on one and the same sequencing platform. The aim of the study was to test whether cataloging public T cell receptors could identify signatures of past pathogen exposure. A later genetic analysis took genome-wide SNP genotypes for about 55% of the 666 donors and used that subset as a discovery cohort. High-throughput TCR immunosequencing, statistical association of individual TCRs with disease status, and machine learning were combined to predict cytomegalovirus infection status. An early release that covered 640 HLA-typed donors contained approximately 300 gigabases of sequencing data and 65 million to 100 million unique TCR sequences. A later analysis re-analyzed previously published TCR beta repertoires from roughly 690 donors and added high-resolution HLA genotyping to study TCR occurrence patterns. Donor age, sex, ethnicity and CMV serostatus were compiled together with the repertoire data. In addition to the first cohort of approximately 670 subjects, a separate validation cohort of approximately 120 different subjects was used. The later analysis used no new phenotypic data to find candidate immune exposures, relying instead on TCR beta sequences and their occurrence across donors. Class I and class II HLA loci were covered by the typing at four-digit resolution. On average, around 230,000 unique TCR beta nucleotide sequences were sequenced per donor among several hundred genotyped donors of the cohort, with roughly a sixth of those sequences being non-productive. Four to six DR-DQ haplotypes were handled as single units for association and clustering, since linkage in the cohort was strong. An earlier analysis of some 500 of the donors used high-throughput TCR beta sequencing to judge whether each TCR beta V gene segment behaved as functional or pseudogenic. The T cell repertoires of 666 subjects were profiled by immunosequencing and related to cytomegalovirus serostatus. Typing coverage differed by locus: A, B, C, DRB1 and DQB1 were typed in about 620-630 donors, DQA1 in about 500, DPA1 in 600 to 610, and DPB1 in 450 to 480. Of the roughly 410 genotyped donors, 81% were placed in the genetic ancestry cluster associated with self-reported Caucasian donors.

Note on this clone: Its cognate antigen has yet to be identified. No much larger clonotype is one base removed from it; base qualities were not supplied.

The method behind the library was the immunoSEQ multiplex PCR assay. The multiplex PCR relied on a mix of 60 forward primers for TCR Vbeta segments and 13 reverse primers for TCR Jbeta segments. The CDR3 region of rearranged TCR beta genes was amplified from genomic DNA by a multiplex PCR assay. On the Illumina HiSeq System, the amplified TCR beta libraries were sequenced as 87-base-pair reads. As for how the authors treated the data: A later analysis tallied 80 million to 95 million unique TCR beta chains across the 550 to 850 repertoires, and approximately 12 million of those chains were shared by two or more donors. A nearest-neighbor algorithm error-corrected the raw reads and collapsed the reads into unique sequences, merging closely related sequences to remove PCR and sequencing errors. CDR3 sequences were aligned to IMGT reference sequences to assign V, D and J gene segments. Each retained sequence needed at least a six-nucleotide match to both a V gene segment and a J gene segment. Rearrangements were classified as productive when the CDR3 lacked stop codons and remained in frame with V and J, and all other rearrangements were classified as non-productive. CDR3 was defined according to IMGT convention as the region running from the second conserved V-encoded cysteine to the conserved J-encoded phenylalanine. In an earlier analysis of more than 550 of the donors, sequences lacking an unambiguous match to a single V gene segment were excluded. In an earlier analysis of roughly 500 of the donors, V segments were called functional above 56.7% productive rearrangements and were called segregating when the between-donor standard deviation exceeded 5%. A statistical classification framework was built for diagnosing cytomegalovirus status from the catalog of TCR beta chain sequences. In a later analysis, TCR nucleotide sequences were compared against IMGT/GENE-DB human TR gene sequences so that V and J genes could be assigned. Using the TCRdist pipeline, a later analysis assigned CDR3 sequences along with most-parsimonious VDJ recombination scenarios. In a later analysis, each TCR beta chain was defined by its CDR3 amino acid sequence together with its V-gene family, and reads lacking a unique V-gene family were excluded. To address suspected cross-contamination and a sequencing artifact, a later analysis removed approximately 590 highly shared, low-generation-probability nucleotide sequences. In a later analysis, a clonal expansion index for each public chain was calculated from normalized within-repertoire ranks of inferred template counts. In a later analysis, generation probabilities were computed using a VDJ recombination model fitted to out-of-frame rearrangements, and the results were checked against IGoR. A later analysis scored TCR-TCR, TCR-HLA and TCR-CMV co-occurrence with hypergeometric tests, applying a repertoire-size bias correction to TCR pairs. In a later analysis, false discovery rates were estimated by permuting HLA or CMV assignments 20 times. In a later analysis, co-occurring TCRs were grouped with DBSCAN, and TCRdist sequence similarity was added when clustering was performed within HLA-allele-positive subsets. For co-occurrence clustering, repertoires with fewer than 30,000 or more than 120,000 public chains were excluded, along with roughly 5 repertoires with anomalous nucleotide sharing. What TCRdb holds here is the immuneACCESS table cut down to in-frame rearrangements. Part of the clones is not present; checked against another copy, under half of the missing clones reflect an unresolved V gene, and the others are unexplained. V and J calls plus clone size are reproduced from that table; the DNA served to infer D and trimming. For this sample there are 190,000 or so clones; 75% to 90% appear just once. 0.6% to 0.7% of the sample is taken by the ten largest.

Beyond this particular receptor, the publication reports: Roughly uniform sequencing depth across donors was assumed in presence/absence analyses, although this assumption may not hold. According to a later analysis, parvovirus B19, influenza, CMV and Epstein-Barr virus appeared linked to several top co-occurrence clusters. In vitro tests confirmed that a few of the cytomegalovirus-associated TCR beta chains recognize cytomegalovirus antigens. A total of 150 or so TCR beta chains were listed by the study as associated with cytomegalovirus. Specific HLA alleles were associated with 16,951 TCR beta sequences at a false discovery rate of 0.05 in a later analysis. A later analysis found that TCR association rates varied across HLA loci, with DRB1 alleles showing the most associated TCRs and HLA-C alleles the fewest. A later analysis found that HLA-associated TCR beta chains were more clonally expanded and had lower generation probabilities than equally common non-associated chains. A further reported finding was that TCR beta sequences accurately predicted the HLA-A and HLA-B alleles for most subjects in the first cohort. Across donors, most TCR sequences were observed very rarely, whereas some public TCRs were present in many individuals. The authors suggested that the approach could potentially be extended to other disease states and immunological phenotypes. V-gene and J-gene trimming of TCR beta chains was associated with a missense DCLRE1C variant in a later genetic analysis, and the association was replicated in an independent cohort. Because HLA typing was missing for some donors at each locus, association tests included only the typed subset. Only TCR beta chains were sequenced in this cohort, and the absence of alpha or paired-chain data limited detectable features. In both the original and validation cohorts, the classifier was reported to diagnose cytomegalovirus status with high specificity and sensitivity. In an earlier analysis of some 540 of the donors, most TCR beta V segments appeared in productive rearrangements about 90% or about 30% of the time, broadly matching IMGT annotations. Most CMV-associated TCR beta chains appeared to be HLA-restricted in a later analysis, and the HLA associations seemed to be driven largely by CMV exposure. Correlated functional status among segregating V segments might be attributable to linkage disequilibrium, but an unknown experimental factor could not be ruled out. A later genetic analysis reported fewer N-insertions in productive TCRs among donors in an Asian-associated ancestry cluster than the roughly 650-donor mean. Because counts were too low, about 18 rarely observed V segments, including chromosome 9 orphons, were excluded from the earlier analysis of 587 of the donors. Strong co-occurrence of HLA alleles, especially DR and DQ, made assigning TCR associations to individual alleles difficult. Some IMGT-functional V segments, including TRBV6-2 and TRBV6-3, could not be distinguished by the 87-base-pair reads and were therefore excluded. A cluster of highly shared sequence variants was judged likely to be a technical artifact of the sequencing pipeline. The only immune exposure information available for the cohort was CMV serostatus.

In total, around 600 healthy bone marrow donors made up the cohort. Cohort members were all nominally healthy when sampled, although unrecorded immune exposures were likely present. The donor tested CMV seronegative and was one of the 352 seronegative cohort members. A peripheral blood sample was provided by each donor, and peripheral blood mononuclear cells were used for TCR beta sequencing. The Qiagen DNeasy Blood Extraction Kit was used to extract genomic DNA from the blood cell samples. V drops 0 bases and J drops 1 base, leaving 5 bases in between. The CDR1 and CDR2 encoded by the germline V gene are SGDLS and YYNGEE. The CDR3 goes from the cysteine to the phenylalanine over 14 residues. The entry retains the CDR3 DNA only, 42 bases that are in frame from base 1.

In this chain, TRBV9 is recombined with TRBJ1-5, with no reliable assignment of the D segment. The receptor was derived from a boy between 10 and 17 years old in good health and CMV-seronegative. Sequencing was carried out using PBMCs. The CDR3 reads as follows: CASSVGASNQPQHF. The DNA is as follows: TGTGCCAGCAGCGTAGGGGCAAGCAATCAGCCCCAGCATTTT.